This T cell receptor (beta chain) was sequenced during a study of blood T cell repertoires in COVID-19. TCRdb keeps only in-frame clones here, not all; method: immunoSEQ multiplex PCR. The table shows approximately 260,000 clones, with approximately 84% occurring only once. The germline V gene encodes CDR1 KGHDR and CDR2 SFDVKD. CDR3 length: 16 amino acids. Trimming took off 0 bases at V and 0 bases at J, with 10 bases between the two ends. This chain uses TRBV24-1 with TRBJ2-5; D not certain. The specimen sequenced was peripheral blood. The source of this sequence is a human donor in a cohort sampled during active COVID-19. This CDR3 reads CATSDLPGTNQETQYF. CDR3 nucleotides: TGTGCCACCAGTGATTTGCCAGGAACGAACCAAGAGACCCAGTACTTC.